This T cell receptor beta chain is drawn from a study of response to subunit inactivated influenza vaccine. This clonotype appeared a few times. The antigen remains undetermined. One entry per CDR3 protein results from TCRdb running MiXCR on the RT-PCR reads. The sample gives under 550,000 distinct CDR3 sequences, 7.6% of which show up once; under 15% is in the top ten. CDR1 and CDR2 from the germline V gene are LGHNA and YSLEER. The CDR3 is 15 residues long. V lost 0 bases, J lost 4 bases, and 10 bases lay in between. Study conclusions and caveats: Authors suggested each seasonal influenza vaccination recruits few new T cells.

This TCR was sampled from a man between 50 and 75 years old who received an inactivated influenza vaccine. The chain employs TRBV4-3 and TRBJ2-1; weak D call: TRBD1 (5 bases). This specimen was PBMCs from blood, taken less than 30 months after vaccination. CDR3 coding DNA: TGCGCCAGCAGCCAAGATATAAGGGGTTACAATGAGCAGTTCTTC. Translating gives CASSQDIRGYNEQFF.